Below, 27 T cell receptor beta chains from the same sample are listed, as sequenced in a study of neurological immune-mediated disorders. Time point: longitudinal time-point 1 (baseline). TCRdb called the 5' RACE reads again in MiXCR, with one record for every CDR3 protein. The repertoire holds roughly 61,000 distinct CDR3 sequences, with 9.5% to 12% as singletons. Input material: PBMCs. The source is a male donor with HTLV-1-associated myelopathy (HAM/TSP).

This clonotype was recorded at least ten times. The V call is TRBV4-2, the J call TRBJ2-5; maybe TRBD2 (6 bases). The CDR3 runs to 16 residues. Germline V gene data show CDR1 as LGHNA and CDR2 as YNFKEQ. Trimming took 2 bases from V and 1 from J, leaving 14 bases between them. This CDR3 reads CASSQPWGETQETQYF. CDR3 DNA: TGTGCCAGCAGCCAACCCTGGGGGGAAACCCAAGAGACCCAGTACTTC.

This clonotype was counted ten times or more. J is TRBJ2-3 and V is TRBV20-1, with 9 nucleotides matching TRBD1. The CDR3 has 15 amino acids. Per germline, CDR1 DFQATT and CDR2 SNEGSKA (reference sequence). Trimming cost V 1 base and J 4 bases; bases outside gene matches: 6. The DNA of the CDR3 is TGCAGTGCTAGAGCCGACAGGGGGAAGGCAGATACGCAGTATTTT. Protein: CSARADRGKADTQYF.

This clonotype has ten or more counts. The chain links TRBV5-1 to TRBJ2-7; a possible D gene is TRBD1 (6 bases). The CDR3 has 14 residues. V was shortened by 1 base and J by 2 bases, with 10 bases between the two germline ends. CDR1 is SGHRS, CDR2 YFSETQ, per germline. The chain's CDR3 is CASSLSAGAYEQYF. CDR3 DNA: TGCGCCAGCAGCTTGTCCGCAGGGGCCTACGAGCAGTACTTC.

This clonotype was detected ten times or more. The V gene is TRBV7-9, the J gene TRBJ2-7; D may be TRBD1 (5 bases). Germline lookup yields CDR1 SEHNR and CDR2 FQNEAQ (reference sequence). This CDR3 contains 16 residues. Trimming cost V 1 base and J 2 bases, with 15 bases left between them. The CDR3 nucleotides are TGTGCCAGCAGCTTAGAGTTTTCACAGGCACCCTACGAGCAGTACTTC. Translation: CASSLEFSQAPYEQYF.

This clonotype appeared many times. V and J are TRBV11-3 and TRBJ2-2, with D possibly TRBD1 on 6 matching bases. This CDR3 is built from 16 residues. The V end lost 4 bases, the J end lost 0 bases, and 12 bases lay between the germline ends. The V gene's germline CDR1 is SGHNT and CDR2 YENEEA. In DNA form, the CDR3 reads TGTGCCAGCAGCTGGTACGGGACATCGAACACCGGGGAGCTGTTTTTT. Its translation: CASSWYGTSNTGELFF.

The V and J genes are TRBV3-1 and TRBJ2-1; maybe TRBD1 (6 bases). This CDR3 comprises 18 residues. The V and J ends lost 2 bases and 3 bases respectively, with 20 bases between them. Germline V gives CDR1 LGHDT, CDR2 YNNKEL (reference sequence). For the CDR3, the DNA is TGTGCCAGCAGCCAAAATCACCAGGGAAGGGGGATCTACAATGAGCAGTTCTTC. Amino acid sequence: CASSQNHQGRGIYNEQFF.

In its sample, this clonotype was seen many times. CDR3 in amino acids: CASSDVGEKPLHF. The CDR3 DNA reads as TGTGCCAGCAGTGACGTGGGGGAAAAACCCCTCCACTTT. The V and J genes are TRBV25-1 and TRBJ1-6, with TRBD1 as a possible D gene (5 bases). The V and J ends lost 3 bases and 12 bases respectively, with 12 bases between them. The germline gives CDR1 MGHDK, CDR2 SYGVNS. The CDR3 runs to 13 residues.

At least ten counts were recorded for this clonotype. This sequence joins TRBV5-1 and TRBJ2-2; no clear D gene. The CDR3 length is 13 residues. Trimming left V 4 bases short and J 7 bases short, with 11 bases between. CDR1 SGHRS and CDR2 YFSETQ come from the germline V gene. The DNA for the CDR3 is TGCGCCAGCAGCCCGGTGGCCAGCGGGGAGCTGTTTTTT. Translated: CASSPVASGELFF.

This clonotype was recorded at least ten times. The V call is TRBV5-1, the J call TRBJ2-2; D unclear. This CDR3 is built from 15 residues. Germline assignment: CDR1 SGHRS and CDR2 YFSETQ. Trimming removed 2 bases at V and 2 bases at J, with 10 bases between. DNA of the CDR3: TGCGCCAGCAGCTTCCGGGCGCCAAACACCGGGGAGCTGTTTTTT. Its translation: CASSFRAPNTGELFF.

Ten or more counts support this clonotype. V and J are TRBV5-1 and TRBJ2-2; D is ambiguous. V lost 2 bases, J lost 4 bases, and 12 bases lay in between. The CDR3 sequence is 15 residues long. CDR1 is SGHRS and CDR2 is YFSETQ in the germline V gene. The CDR3 DNA follows: TGCGCCAGCAGCTTAAATATCAAGGGCACCGGGGAGCTGTTTTTT. Encoded protein: CASSLNIKGTGELFF.

At least ten counts were recorded for this clonotype. V is TRBV29-1 and J is TRBJ2-1; possibly TRBD1 for D (6 bases). The CDR3 is made up of 11 amino acids. Germline CDR1 is SQVTM and CDR2 is ANQGSEA. CDR3 nucleotide sequence: TGCAGTGGGGCCAGGGGAAATGAGCAGTTCTTC. This sequence encodes CSGARGNEQFF.

Note on this clonotype: The final CDR3 position lacks the conserved phenylalanine or tryptophan, pointing to a likely read error. This chain joins TRBV7-6 and TRBJ2-5; a possible D gene is TRBD2 (5 bases). Germline-derived CDR1 and CDR2 are SGHVS and FNYEAQ. V was shortened by 10 bases and J by 1 base, with 10 bases between the two germline ends. This CDR3 contains 12 residues. This chain's CDR3 is CATEGLQETQYL. The CDR3 nucleotides read TGTGCCACCGAGGGTCTCCAAGAGACCCAGTACTTA.

This clonotype appeared many times. The chain joins TRBV20-1 to TRBJ2-7, with 9 bases identical to TRBD1. The CDR3 sequence is 14 residues long. V was pared by 5 bases and J by 1 base, with 6 bases of the junction left unmatched. Looked up from germline, CDR1 is DFQATT and CDR2 is SNEGSKA (reference sequence). The CDR3 here is CSAYTGGSSYEQYF. The DNA of the CDR3 is TGCAGTGCTTATACAGGGGGCTCTTCCTACGAGCAGTACTTC.

This clonotype was recorded at least ten times. This sequence joins TRBV4-3 and TRBJ2-3; D is uncertain. Germline-derived CDR1 and CDR2 are LGHNA and YSLEER. The CDR3 totals 15 residues. V was clipped by 1 base and J by 2 bases, with 10 bases between them. The CDR3 DNA reads TGCGCCAGCAGCCAAGTCAGCCGATCCACAGATACGCAGTATTTT. Translated, it gives CASSQVSRSTDTQYF.

This clonotype came up many times. V and J are TRBV28 and TRBJ2-3; unclear D gene. Trimming removed 5 bases from V and 7 bases from J, with 19 bases in between. This CDR3 contains 15 residues. The germline gives CDR1 MDHEN, CDR2 SYDVKM. CDR3 in amino acids: CASSPSGLRAHTQYF. The CDR3 coding sequence is TGTGCCAGCAGTCCTTCGGGTCTACGGGCGCATACGCAGTATTTT.

This clonotype was seen ten or more times. The chain is built from TRBV5-1 and TRBJ2-3; D call uncertain. Germline lookup yields CDR1 SGHRS and CDR2 YFSETQ. The CDR3 loop spans 17 amino acids. With 1 base removed from V and 4 bases from J, the gap between germline ends came to 19 bases. The CDR3 region has the DNA TGCGCCAGCAGCTTGCCCTTTGGCAACGCAAGGCCAGATACGCAGTATTTT. It is translated as CASSLPFGNARPDTQYF.

This clonotype was recorded many times. V is TRBV29-1 and J is TRBJ1-5; D unclear. Trimming pared 6 bases from V and 0 bases from J, leaving 12 bases between. From germline, CDR1 is SQVTM and CDR2 ANQGSEA. The CDR3 has 14 residues. CDR3 DNA: TGCAGCGTAAGAGAAAAAGATAGCAATCAGCCCCAGCATTTT. This sequence encodes CSVREKDSNQPQHF.

This clonotype has ten or more counts. The rearrangement uses TRBV20-1 and TRBJ2-1, with a weak D call TRBD2 (5 bases). The CDR3 sequence is 14 residues long. V lost 7 bases to trimming and J lost 3 bases, with 16 bases between them. CDR1 and CDR2 from the germline V gene are DFQATT and SNEGSKA (reference sequence). CDR3 sequence reads: CSVALDSIYNEQFF. CDR3 in DNA: TGCAGTGTTGCCTTGGACTCTATCTACAATGAGCAGTTCTTC.

This clonotype was observed many times. CDR3 in DNA: TGTGCCAGCAGCCAAGTACTGGTCCCCTCCTACGAGCAGTACTTC. Residues: CASSQVLVPSYEQYF. The genes are TRBV14 and TRBJ2-7; D is unresolved. V lost 1 base to trimming and J lost 0 bases, with 10 bases between them. CDR3 length: 15 residues. Germline CDR1 SGHDN, CDR2 FVKESK.

This clonotype was observed at least ten times. This chain joins TRBV2 and TRBJ1-1, with TRBD1 as a possible D gene (6 bases). The CDR3 is 15 residues long. Looked up from germline, CDR1 is SNHLY and CDR2 is FYNNEI. Trimming left V 2 bases short and J 1 base short, with 11 bases between. The CDR3 sequence is CASSETGLGNTEAFF. The CDR3 bases are TGTGCCAGCAGTGAAACAGGGTTGGGGAACACTGAAGCTTTCTTT.

This clonotype was observed many times. V and J are TRBV6-5 and TRBJ1-1; perhaps TRBD1 as D (6 bases). The germline V and J ends were trimmed by 0 bases and 1 base, with 9 bases remaining between them. This CDR3 has 15 residues. The germline CDR1 and CDR2 sequences are MNHEY and SVGAGI. The DNA of the CDR3 is TGTGCCAGCAGTTACTCGACGACAGGGAACACTGAAGCTTTCTTT. Translation gives CASSYSTTGNTEAFF.

A word on this clonotype: Since no conserved phenylalanine or tryptophan closes the CDR3, a read error is the likely cause. This sequence joins TRBV5-1 and TRBJ1-2, with D maybe TRBD1 (5 bases). This CDR3 is built from 15 residues. Germline loops: CDR1 SGHRS, CDR2 YFSETQ. The ends were cut back, 2 bases at V and 6 bases at J, with 17 bases in the middle. CDR3 bases: TGCGCCAGCAGCTTCGTAGCGGGGACCTCCCATGGCTACACCTTA. It encodes CASSFVAGTSHGYTL.

This clonotype was observed at least ten times. For the CDR3, the DNA is TGCAGTGCTAGAACGGCCGGGGAGACCCAGTACTTC. It yields the protein CSARTAGETQYF. J is TRBJ2-5 and V is TRBV20-1; no reliable D call. Per germline, CDR1 DFQATT and CDR2 SNEGSKA (reference sequence). The CDR3 length is 12 residues. V was trimmed by 2 bases and J by 5 bases, leaving 9 bases between them.

At least ten counts were recorded for this clonotype. This chain uses TRBV28 with TRBJ2-2, with 9 positions matching TRBD1. The germline V gene has CDR1 MDHEN and CDR2 SYDVKM. CDR3 length equals 16 residues. V was pared by 3 bases and J by 4 bases, with 6 bases of the junction left unmatched. CDR3 protein: CASSLLGQGSTGELFF. CDR3 coding DNA: TGTGCCAGCAGTTTGTTGGGACAGGGCTCCACCGGGGAGCTGTTTTTT.

The sample holds one count of this clonotype. Possible read error: a much larger clone is one base away. The chain links TRBV19 to TRBJ1-2; TRBD1 agrees at 7 bases. Germline CDR1 is LNHDA and CDR2 is SQIVND (reference sequence). The CDR3 has 13 amino acids. CDR3 DNA sequence: TGTGCCAGTACTCCACAGGGGAACTATGGCTGCACCTTC. It is translated as CASTPQGNYGCTF.

This clonotype was counted many times. V and J are TRBV7-3 and TRBJ1-6; 7 positions match TRBD1. V was clipped by 5 bases and J by 7 bases; unmatched bases: 8. In germline, CDR1 is SGHTA, CDR2 FQGTGA. The CDR3 extends over 15 amino acids. CDR3 in DNA: TGTGCCAGCAGCGCAAGGACCAGGGGGAATTCACCCCTCCACTTT. Amino acid sequence: CASSARTRGNSPLHF.

The J gene is TRBJ1-4, the V gene TRBV5-1, with TRBD1 identical over 9 bases. The junction had 6 bases not matched to a gene; V was cut back by 4 bases and J by 5 bases. Germline CDR1 is SGHRS and CDR2 is YFSETQ. The CDR3 runs 15 residues. Written as DNA, the CDR3 is TGCGCCAGCAGCCCGGGCGGGACAGGGAATGAAAAACTGTTTTTT. This encodes CASSPGGTGNEKLFF.